This is a list of T cell receptor beta chains from one sample in a study of blood T cell repertoires in COVID-19. TCRdb keeps only in-frame clones here, not all; method: immunoSEQ multiplex PCR. The sample comprises roughly 88,000 clones, about 93% of which are singletons, and 3% to 4.5% rests with the top ten. Sequences were obtained from peripheral blood. The receptors originated from a woman between 50 and 59 years old in a cohort sampled during active COVID-19. CDR3s leave out the opening cysteine and the closing phenylalanine or tryptophan.

CDR3: ASSYGTGRGNTIY
V: TRBV9
length: 13
J: TRBJ1-3

CDR3: ASSKYGTGFAGDTGELF
V: TRBV5-1
length: 17
J: TRBJ2-2

CDR3: ASSPGSPNTEAF
V: TRBV11-1
length: 12
J: TRBJ1-1

CDR3: ASSERTSGAPYEQY
V: TRBV6-1
length: 14
J: TRBJ2-7

CDR3: ASSTRTSGGASYEQY
V: TRBV7-2
length: 15
J: TRBJ2-7

CDR3: ASSRMGAGELETQY
V: TRBV9
length: 14
J: TRBJ2-5

CDR3: ASTDIATNEKLF
V: TRBV6-5
length: 12
J: TRBJ1-4

CDR3: ASSDPGHIDTDTQY
V: TRBV6-1
length: 14
J: TRBJ2-3

CDR3: ASGMGTSGSYEQF
V: TRBV12-5
length: 13
J: TRBJ2-1

CDR3: ASSQGRVSGNTIY
V: TRBV3-1/TRBV3-2
length: 13
J: TRBJ1-3

CDR3: ASTGRASGVTDTQY
V: TRBV19
length: 14
J: TRBJ2-3

CDR3: ASSLTFPGQGILYEQY
V: TRBV5-1
length: 16
J: TRBJ2-7

CDR3: ASRPYRSRRSDQPQH
V: TRBV28
length: 15
J: TRBJ1-5

CDR3: ASSPTGLSYEQY
V: TRBV5-1
length: 12
J: TRBJ2-7

CDR3: ASSLVSGGATGELF
V: TRBV5-1
length: 14
J: TRBJ2-2

CDR3: ASSQGGQGYGYT
V: TRBV3-1/TRBV3-2
length: 12
J: TRBJ1-2

CDR3: ASSFGVGEPYEQY
V: TRBV7-2
length: 13
J: TRBJ2-7

CDR3: ATSREAGGPSTDTQY
V: TRBV15
length: 15
J: TRBJ2-3

CDR3: ASSEGSLNSPLH
V: TRBV10-2
length: 12
J: TRBJ1-6

CDR3: ASSLGQGVRGNTGELF
V: TRBV11-2
length: 16
J: TRBJ2-2

CDR3: AISKTGSSGNTIY
V: TRBV10-3
length: 13
J: TRBJ1-3

CDR3: ASSFRAEQY
V: TRBV28
length: 9
J: TRBJ2-7

CDR3: SVEGRGISSYEQY
V: TRBV29-1
length: 13
J: TRBJ2-7

CDR3: ASSRDRVDTEAF
V: TRBV5-1
length: 12
J: TRBJ1-1

CDR3: ASGLGLSSNTIY
V: TRBV12-5
length: 12
J: TRBJ1-3

CDR3: ASSLLDRENTEAF
V: TRBV5-6
length: 13
J: TRBJ1-1

CDR3: ASSVDGGPGEQF
V: TRBV9
length: 12
J: TRBJ2-1

CDR3: ASSLVGTDNEQF
V: TRBV7-2
length: 12
J: TRBJ2-1

CDR3: ASSLIGRDRGPGANVLT
V: TRBV7-9
length: 17
J: TRBJ2-6

CDR3: ASSPNNQDYSNQPQH
V: TRBV7-3
length: 15
J: TRBJ1-5

CDR3: ASSYSGGEQY
V: TRBV6-5
length: 10
J: TRBJ2-7

CDR3: ASSLSGQTGELF
V: TRBV5-1
length: 12
J: TRBJ2-2

CDR3: ASSHVSSYEQY
V: TRBV5-4
length: 11
J: TRBJ2-7

CDR3: ASSPGQFYEQY
V: TRBV5-1
length: 11
J: TRBJ2-7

CDR3: ASSLGGDQPQH
V: TRBV12-3/TRBV12-4
length: 11
J: TRBJ1-5

CDR3: ASSPWAGGTDYGYT
V: TRBV27
length: 14
J: TRBJ1-2

CDR3: ASGYGTVSGYT
V: TRBV3-1/TRBV3-2
length: 11
J: TRBJ1-2

CDR3: ASRSSPGISGNTIY
V: TRBV27
length: 14
J: TRBJ1-3

CDR3: ASSQYRGGEKLF
V: TRBV4-1
length: 12
J: TRBJ1-4

CDR3: ASSPLSGARETQY
V: TRBV5-6
length: 13
J: TRBJ2-5

CDR3: ASSPRTGAADIQY
V: TRBV4-1
length: 13
J: TRBJ2-4